The 27 T cell receptor beta chains below all came from one sample that was sequenced in a study of T cells after yellow fever vaccination. TCRdb itself ran the 5' RACE reads through MiXCR, one entry per CDR3 protein. The data hold some 600,000 distinct CDR3 sequences, with roughly an eighth observed a single time. The material sequenced was PBMCs, taken on the day of the yellow fever booster vaccination. The source of these receptors is a man younger than 45 who received the YFV17D yellow fever vaccine.

In this sample, this clonotype turned up a few times. The CDR3 here is CASSQGTGFTYEQYF. CDR3 bases: TGCGCCAGCAGCCAGGGGACAGGCTTTACCTACGAGCAGTACTTC. The chain has TRBV4-3 and TRBJ2-7, with TRBD1 matching over 8 bases. V shed 3 bases, J shed 2 bases, and the junction held 6 bases outside the gene matches. Germline V gene lookup returns CDR1 LGHNA and CDR2 YSLEER. CDR3 length: 15 residues.

This clonotype has a handful of counts. The V call is TRBV5-1, the J call TRBJ2-3, with D maybe TRBD2 (5 bases). V was trimmed by 2 bases and J by 5 bases, leaving 15 bases between them. The CDR3 length is 15 residues. Germline values: CDR1 SGHRS, CDR2 YFSETQ. This CDR3 reads CASSLDGLLKDTQYF. CDR3 nucleotides: TGCGCCAGCAGCTTAGATGGACTCCTAAAAGATACGCAGTATTTT.

The V call is TRBV29-1, the J call TRBJ2-1; D may be TRBD2 (6 bases). V lost 6 bases and J lost 9, with 6 bases in between. This CDR3 has 9 amino acids. Germline loops: CDR1 SQVTM, CDR2 ANQGSEA. The CDR3 sequence is CSVAGEQFF. In DNA form, the CDR3 reads TGCAGCGTAGCGGGTGAGCAGTTCTTC.

The chain links TRBV11-1 to TRBJ1-5; 8 bases fit TRBD1. Germline V gene data show CDR1 as SGHAT and CDR2 as FQDESV (reference sequence). CDR3 length: 20 residues. Germline trimming cut 1 base from V and 0 bases from J; bases unmatched to any gene: 14. The CDR3 nucleotides are TGTGCCAGCAGCTTAGAAAAACCGGGACAGGAACCTTATAGCAATCAGCCCCAGCATTTT. This sequence encodes CASSLEKPGQEPYSNQPQHF.

The chain couples TRBV5-1 to TRBJ2-7; 7 positions agree with TRBD2. The CDR3 totals 15 residues. The V gene's germline CDR1 is SGHRS and CDR2 YFSETQ. V lost 3 bases, J lost 4 bases, and 10 bases stayed unmatched. CDR3 bases: TGCGCCAGCAGCTCGCCCGCTAGCGGAGTTTACGAGCAGTACTTC. Translating it yields CASSSPASGVYEQYF.

V and J are TRBV6-1 and TRBJ2-5; D is unresolved. Germline V gene data show CDR1 as MNHNS and CDR2 as SASEGT. V was shortened by 2 bases and J by 1 base, with 8 bases between the two germline ends. This CDR3 contains 14 residues. DNA for the CDR3: TGTGCCAGCAGTGAACGGTCAGCCCAAGAGACCCAGTACTTC. Amino acid sequence: CASSERSAQETQYF.

The chain uses TRBV20-1 and TRBJ2-3; 7 nucleotides match TRBD2. The CDR3 runs 12 residues. Germline loops: CDR1 DFQATT, CDR2 SNEGSKA (reference sequence). V shed 6 bases and J 5 bases; nucleotides not matched to a gene: 5. CDR3 sequence reads: CSAGTKKDTQYF. Written as DNA, the CDR3 is TGCAGTGCCGGGACTAAAAAAGATACGCAGTATTTT.

This clonotype was picked up a small number of times. The chain couples TRBV5-5 to TRBJ1-4; D is possibly TRBD1 (5 bases). The germline gives CDR1 SGHKS, CDR2 YYEKEE (reference sequence). This CDR3 spans 13 amino acids. V was shortened by 7 bases and J by 8 bases, with 15 bases between the two germline ends. CDR3 region: CASGAERNEKLFF. CDR3 in DNA: TGTGCCAGCGGGGCGGAGAGGAACGAAAAACTGTTTTTT.

The chain combines TRBV29-1 with TRBJ2-1, with TRBD1 matching over 7 bases. The CDR3 consists of 16 residues. Germline CDR1 SQVTM, CDR2 ANQGSEA. V gave up 3 bases and J gave up 0 bases; unmatched junction bases: 8. The CDR3 DNA follows: TGCAGCGTTGAGAACAGGGGTTCAAGCTCCTACAATGAGCAGTTCTTC. This translates into CSVENRGSSSYNEQFF.

The chain uses TRBV4-2 and TRBJ1-1, with a tentative D call TRBD1 (5 bases). The CDR3 spans 14 residues. Trimming removed 1 base from V and 5 bases from J, with 11 bases in between. Germline CDR1 LGHNA, CDR2 YNFKEQ. DNA of the CDR3: TGTGCCAGCAGCCAAGGGGGCCAGGGAACTGAAGCTTTCTTT. This translates into CASSQGGQGTEAFF.

This clonotype is judged medium-sized (0.01 to 0.1%). The chain employs TRBV7-6 and TRBJ2-4; D may be TRBD1 (6 bases). Trimming stripped 6 bases from V and 0 bases from J, with 21 bases between. Germline V gene data show CDR1 as SGHVS and CDR2 as FNYEAQ. The length of the CDR3 is 18 residues. The DNA for the CDR3 is TGTGCCAGCAGGCGCGCAGGGGCCCAGACCCTAGCCAAAAACATTCAGTACTTC. Translation: CASRRAGAQTLAKNIQYF.

This clonotype showed up just a few times. The chain combines TRBV5-1 with TRBJ2-5; 8 bases are a match to TRBD1. The germline V gene has CDR1 SGHRS and CDR2 YFSETQ. CDR3 length: 14 residues. The junction had 7 bases not matched to a gene; V was cut back by 4 bases and J by 5 bases. The CDR3 region is CASSARQGTETQYF. CDR3 sequence (DNA): TGCGCCAGCAGCGCCCGACAGGGGACGGAGACCCAGTACTTC.

This clonotype was recorded only once. The junction departs from germline at one end; a sequencing error may be responsible. This chain connects TRBV20-1 to TRBJ1-1; 9 bases line up with TRBD1. This CDR3 has 14 residues. Germline V gene data show CDR1 as DFQATT and CDR2 as SNEGSKA (reference sequence). The CDR3: CIARGGTGNLSAFF. CDR3 in DNA: TGCATTGCTAGAGGGGGGACAGGGAACCTCTCGGCTTTCTTT.

The rearrangement joins TRBV24-1 to TRBJ1-2, with D hard to call. Deletions cut 3 bases from V and 4 bases from J, with 5 bases between. CDR1 and CDR2 from the germline V gene are KGHDR and SFDVKD. The CDR3 contains 12 residues. For the CDR3, the DNA is TGTGCCACCAGTGATCCCTTCTATGGCTACACCTTC. This sequence encodes CATSDPFYGYTF.

There are a few counts of this clonotype. V usage is TRBV7-3 and J usage is TRBJ2-2, with 14 bases matching TRBD2. This CDR3 comprises 20 residues. Per the germline V gene, CDR1 is SGHTA and CDR2 is FQGTGA. V trimming: 3 bases; J trimming: 1 base; junction bases outside the gene matches: 10. The CDR3 protein is CASSFWGGLAGDRNTGELFF. The CDR3 nucleotides read TGTGCCAGCAGCTTTTGGGGGGGACTAGCGGGAGACCGGAACACCGGGGAGCTGTTTTTT.

The chain employs TRBV5-1 and TRBJ2-7, with D tentatively TRBD2 (6 bases). Germline CDR1 and CDR2: SGHRS and YFSETQ. The germline V and J ends were trimmed by 0 bases and 4 bases, with 11 bases remaining between them. The CDR3 sequence is 14 residues long. CDR3 nucleotide sequence: TGCGCCAGCAGCTTGGAGGGACTGCCGTACGAGCAGTACTTC. Encoded protein: CASSLEGLPYEQYF.

This clonotype was found many times. The V call is TRBV7-9, the J call TRBJ2-3; no firm D call. V shed 3 bases and J shed 6 bases, with 1 base lying between them. CDR3 length: 10 amino acids. Germline loops: CDR1 SEHNR, CDR2 FQNEAQ (reference sequence). CDR3 sequence reads: CASSLDTQYF. The CDR3 DNA reads TGTGCCAGCAGCTTGGATACGCAGTATTTT.

In this sample, this clonotype turned up a few times. The chain uses TRBV23-1 and TRBJ2-1, with D perhaps matching TRBD1 (5 bases). TRBV23-1 is reported as an ORF; its role is uncertain. V shed 2 bases and J shed 2 bases, with 7 bases lying between them. This CDR3 contains 14 residues. Here the CDR3 DNA reads TGCGCCAGCAGTCAACTCAGGGCCTACAATGAGCAGTTCTTC. As protein: CASSQLRAYNEQFF.

V usage is TRBV14 and J usage is TRBJ2-6; the D is unclear. This CDR3 region has 17 residues. V was trimmed by 0 bases and J by 1 base, leaving 10 bases between them. Looked up from germline, CDR1 is SGHDN and CDR2 is FVKESK. The CDR3 here is CASSQEGWVSGANVLTF. CDR3 DNA sequence: TGTGCCAGCAGCCAAGAGGGATGGGTTTCTGGGGCCAACGTCCTGACTTTC. The entire variable domain, with the rest obtained from reference TRBV14 and TRBJ2-6, is as follows: EAGVTQFPSHSVIEKGQTVTLRCDPISGHDNLYWYRRVMGKEIKFLLHFVKESKQDESGMPNNRFLAERTGGTYSTLKVQPAELEDSGVYFCASSQEGWVSGANVLTFGAGSRLTVL.

This clonotype was seen more than once but under ten times. The chain links TRBV5-1 to TRBJ2-1; unclear D gene. Trimming shortened V by 4 bases and J by 10 bases, and 18 bases separated the two germline ends. The V gene's germline CDR1 is SGHRS and CDR2 YFSETQ. CDR3 size: 14 residues. The CDR3 DNA reads TGCGCCAGCAGCCGCTCGGTGGGTTCTTTGGAGCAGTTCTTC. Protein product: CASSRSVGSLEQFF.

This clonotype was seen more than once but under ten times. The chain is built from TRBV7-9 and TRBJ2-3; 7 positions match TRBD2. Germline CDR1 is SEHNR and CDR2 is FQNEAQ (reference sequence). The V gene end was trimmed by 1 base and the J gene end by 0 bases; junction bases not matched to a gene: 7. CDR3 size: 17 residues. CDR3 region: CASSLGSSSGSTDTQYF. The CDR3, as DNA: TGTGCCAGCAGCTTAGGTTCGAGTAGCGGGAGCACAGATACGCAGTATTTT. The full variable domain, in which reference TRBV7-9 and TRBJ2-3 provide the parts outside the CDR3, is DTGVSQNPRHKITKRGQNVTFRCDPISEHNRLYWYRQTLGQGPEFLTYFQNEAQLEKSRLLSDRFSAERPKGSFSTLEIQRTEQGDSAMYLCASSLGSSSGSTDTQYFGPGTRLTVL.

V and J are TRBV6-5 and TRBJ1-1; D perhaps matches TRBD1 (5 bases). V lost 3 bases to trimming and J lost 4 bases, with 12 bases between them. There are 14 residues in the CDR3. Per germline, CDR1 MNHEY and CDR2 SVGAGI. As DNA, the CDR3 is TGTGCCAGCAGTTATCAGGGCGCGAGCACTGAAGCTTTCTTT. Amino acid sequence: CASSYQGASTEAFF.

Only a few counts were recorded for this clonotype. The V call is TRBV10-2, the J call TRBJ2-7, with TRBD1 as a possible D gene (7 bases). CDR1 is WSHSY, CDR2 SAAADI, per germline. The CDR3 runs 14 residues. The V end was cut by 3 bases, the J end by 5 bases, with 14 bases between. The CDR3 reads CASSDRAGGNEQYF. DNA of the CDR3: TGCGCCAGCAGTGATAGGGCAGGGGGGAACGAGCAGTACTTC.

J is TRBJ2-5 and V is TRBV28, with D perhaps given as TRBD1 or TRBD2 (5 bases each). The V and J ends lost 2 bases and 5 bases respectively, with 12 bases between them. This CDR3 region has 14 residues. Germline assignment: CDR1 MDHEN and CDR2 SYDVKM. The CDR3 DNA reads TGTGCCAGCAGTTTAGACGGGACGTTTGAGACCCAGTACTTC. This sequence encodes CASSLDGTFETQYF.

This rearrangement joins TRBV6-1 to TRBJ1-5; maybe TRBD1 (6 bases). The CDR3 is made up of 14 amino acids. CDR1 is MNHNS and CDR2 is SASEGT in the germline V gene. Deletions cut 8 bases from V and 7 bases from J, with 18 bases between. The CDR3 DNA reads as TGTGCCAGCTCAGAGTCCCCAGGGGCCCAGCCCCAGCATTTT. Protein product: CASSESPGAQPQHF.

This clonotype was seen only a few times. V usage is TRBV5-1 and J usage is TRBJ2-7; weak D call: TRBD1 (6 bases). Trimming shortened V by 4 bases and J by 3 bases, and 17 bases separated the two germline ends. Germline lookup yields CDR1 SGHRS and CDR2 YFSETQ. The CDR3 is made up of 15 amino acids. The CDR3 DNA follows: TGCGCCAGCAGCACCCCCCGGGACACGCACTACGAGCAGTACTTC. The encoded protein is CASSTPRDTHYEQYF.

The chain couples TRBV7-8 to TRBJ2-7, with TRBD1 matching over 9 bases. Trimming removed 2 bases from V and 4 bases from J; junction bases left unmatched: 3. This CDR3 comprises 14 residues. Germline V gene data show CDR1 as SGHVS and CDR2 as FQNEAQ. The CDR3 bases are TGTGCCAGCAGCTTATTGGGACAGGGTTACGAGCAGTACTTC. This encodes CASSLLGQGYEQYF.